The 2 T cell receptor beta chains below all came from one sample that was sequenced in a study of CD8+ T cells in alopecia areata. As for treatment: oral pan-JAK inhibitor, 5-10 mg twice daily. RNA was extracted and reverse transcribed into cDNA as the sequencing template. TCRdb's copy holds only in-frame clones and misses some; the assay was immunoSEQ multiplex PCR. The repertoire includes 200,000 to 250,000 clones, about three fifths of them detected once, and 3.5% to 5% sits in the top ten. Specimen: CD4+ T cells sorted from blood, collected at week 4, from a patient treated with tofacitinib. All receptors derive from a human donor with alopecia areata.

This chain uses TRBV27 with TRBJ1-6, with D maybe TRBD1 (5 bases). Germline V gene sequence: CDR1 MNHEY, CDR2 SMNVEV (reference sequence). The CDR3 has 13 residues. Trimming took 9 bases from V and 10 from J, leaving 16 bases between them. The DNA of the CDR3 is TGTGCCAGTTGCCAGGGATTAGGATCACCCCTCCACTTT. Protein sequence: CASCQGLGSPLHF.

This clone has only one observation. The chain uses TRBV6-5 and TRBJ1-1; D not certain. Trimming removed 2 bases at V and 0 bases at J, with 7 bases between. This CDR3 spans 14 amino acids. The germline CDR1 and CDR2 sequences are MNHEY and SVGAGI. For the CDR3, the DNA is TGTGCCAGCAGTTACCAGGAGATGAACACTGAAGCTTTCTTT. Its translation is CASSYQEMNTEAFF.